The 9 T cell receptor beta chains listed next were all sequenced from one sample in a study. The sorted Tregs were CD4+CD25+CD127-/low cells. Each CDR3 protein is one row after TCRdb ran MiXCR on the 5' RACE reads. The sample has around 50,000 distinct CDR3 sequences, 26% seen once. The specimen was tumor-infiltrating Tregs sorted from the breast tumor. The receptors derive from a female donor with breast cancer.

This clonotype was observed a few times. The rearrangement uses TRBV27 and TRBJ1-6, with 8 positions matching TRBD1. Losses at the gene ends were 6 bases for V and 8 bases for J; bases not matched to a gene: 6. Germline CDR1 is MNHEY and CDR2 is SMNVEV (reference sequence). The CDR3 has 14 amino acids. The CDR3 sequence: CASSRQGMDSPLHF. DNA of the CDR3: TGTGCCAGCAGCAGACAGGGGATGGATTCACCCCTCCACTTT.

The V gene is TRBV20-1, the J gene TRBJ1-1; 7 nucleotides line up with TRBD1. This CDR3 is built from 11 residues. The germline V gene encodes CDR1 DFQATT and CDR2 SNEGSKA (reference sequence). V shed 8 bases, J shed 3 bases, and the junction held 3 bases outside the gene matches. CDR3 region: CSQGGDTEAFF. The CDR3 nucleotides are TGCAGTCAGGGGGGGGACACTGAAGCTTTCTTT.

The gene calls are TRBV25-1 and TRBJ1-6; D perhaps matches TRBD1 (5 bases). The CDR3 length is 16 residues. CDR1 and CDR2 (germline): MGHDK, SYGVNS. V dropped 8 bases and J dropped 10 bases, with 24 bases sitting between them. The CDR3 bases are TGTGCCAGCGGTGTAGGAAGGACATCGGCGTGGTCACCCCTCCACTTT. This gives the protein CASGVGRTSAWSPLHF.

A remark on this clonotype: Just one base apart from a much larger clone, this may be a read error. The V and J genes are TRBV20-1 and TRBJ2-7, with 8 bases lining up with TRBD1. V shed 4 bases, J shed 9 bases, and the junction held 8 bases outside the gene matches. The germline CDR1 and CDR2 sequences are DFQATT and SNEGSKA (reference sequence). This CDR3 spans 12 amino acids. CDR3 nucleotides: TGCAGTGCTAACAGGGGACAGGACGGGCAGTACTTC. This encodes CSANRGQDGQYF.

This chain joins TRBV29-1 and TRBJ2-1; D assignment may be TRBD1 or TRBD2 (5 bases each). Between the trimmed V and J ends, which lost 4 bases and 9 bases, there was a span of 16 bases. The CDR3 is made up of 13 amino acids. In germline, CDR1 is SQVTM, CDR2 ANQGSEA. The CDR3 here is CSVALGPAVEQFF. The CDR3 DNA is TGCAGCGTTGCGCTGGGACCAGCTGTTGAGCAGTTCTTC.

The chain is built from TRBV6-6 and TRBJ2-1; a weak D match, TRBD1 (6 bases). The CDR3 runs 12 residues. Germline V CDR1 and CDR2: MNHNY, SVGAGI (reference sequence). The germline V and J ends were trimmed by 5 bases and 10 bases, with 12 bases remaining between them. CDR3 in amino acids: CASSPSDREQFF. The CDR3 nucleotides read TGTGCCAGCAGTCCGTCGGACAGAGAGCAGTTCTTC.

The chain is built from TRBV12-3 or TRBV12-4 and TRBJ2-1, with TRBD1 identical over 7 bases. Unmatched junction bases numbered 18, after V lost 6 bases and J lost 4 bases. CDR3 length: 18 residues. CDR3 DNA sequence: TGTGCCAGCAGCCAGGTGGGGTTGACAGGGAGATTGTACAATGAGCAGTTCTTC. This codes for CASSQVGLTGRLYNEQFF.

The sample holds a few counts of this clonotype. The rearrangement uses TRBV20-1 and TRBJ1-1, with 7 bases matching TRBD1. The CDR3 runs to 13 residues. J lost 6 bases, V lost 3 bases, and 7 bases had no gene match. Germline V gene lookup returns CDR1 DFQATT and CDR2 SNEGSKA (reference sequence). In nucleotides, the CDR3 is TGCAGTGCTAGCCAGGGGGGATACGCTGAAGCTTTCTTT. This codes for CSASQGGYAEAFF.

V gene TRBV20-1 combines with J gene TRBJ2-2, with D possibly being TRBD2 (6 bases). The CDR3 is made up of 16 amino acids. V lost 6 bases and J lost 2, with 19 bases in between. CDR1 DFQATT and CDR2 SNEGSKA come from the germline V gene (reference sequence). The DNA of the CDR3 is TGCAGTGCACCGCGGGATCCAAAATTCAACACCGGGGAGCTGTTTTTT. This codes for CSAPRDPKFNTGELFF.